The rows below give T cell receptor beta chains drawn from one sample of a study of cytomegalovirus exposure and HLA in healthy donors. Method: immunoSEQ multiplex PCR; TCRdb's copy keeps in-frame clones and lacks some. The table lists over 95,000 clones, roughly three quarters of them singletons, with more than 10% in the top ten. The material sequenced was PBMCs. The receptors shown here come from a woman aged 40 to 55 in good health and CMV-seropositive. Each CDR3 is given with its conserved first and last residue. D genes are given only for firm matches. Only some rows state a clone size, as once, few, many or a class for expanded clones.

v_call,clone_size,d_call,j_call,cdr3_aa,cdr3_nt
TRBV5-1,.,.,TRBJ2-1,CASSSERPNEQFF,TGCGCCAGCAGCTCCGAGCGGCCCAATGAGCAGTTCTTC
TRBV18,.,TRBD1,TRBJ2-7,CASSSQGHTYYEQYF,TGTGCCAGCTCATCACAGGGGCACACTTACTACGAGCAGTACTTC
TRBV4-1,few,TRBD2,TRBJ2-3,CASSQELAGASTDTQYF,TGCGCCAGCAGCCAAGAACTAGCGGGGGCCAGCACAGATACGCAGTATTTT
TRBV7-9,.,.,TRBJ1-3,CASSLPGSGNTIYF,TGTGCCAGCAGCTTACCAGGGTCTGGAAACACCATATATTTT
TRBV14,.,TRBD1,TRBJ1-1,CASSHTGEKGEAFF,TGTGCCAGCAGCCATACAGGGGAGAAAGGTGAAGCTTTCTTT
TRBV29-1,.,TRBD1,TRBJ1-6,CSVATGGGYNSPLHF,TGCAGCGTTGCCACAGGGGGCGGGTATAATTCACCCCTCCACTTT
TRBV11-3,.,TRBD1,TRBJ2-3,CASSPTGGKTDTQYF,TGTGCCAGCAGCCCGACAGGGGGCAAGACAGATACGCAGTATTTT
TRBV7-7,once,TRBD1,TRBJ1-1,CASSPDRDTEAFF,TGTGCCAGCAGCCCGGACAGGGACACTGAAGCTTTCTTT
TRBV13,.,.,TRBJ1-1,CASSLSGRVTEAFF,TGTGCCAGCAGCTTAAGTGGCAGGGTCACTGAAGCTTTCTTT
TRBV2,.,.,TRBJ1-5,CASSAFRGVSNQPQHF,TGTGCCAGCAGTGCGTTCAGGGGAGTTAGCAATCAGCCCCAGCATTTT
TRBV13,.,.,TRBJ1-2,CASSLSGGNYGYTF,TGTGCCAGCAGCCTAAGCGGGGGAAACTATGGCTACACCTTC
TRBV27,few,TRBD1,TRBJ1-5,CASRFTGVNQPQHF,TGTGCCAGCAGGTTCACAGGGGTCAATCAGCCCCAGCATTTT
TRBV2,.,.,TRBJ1-5,CASVQGGNQPQHF,TGTGCCAGCGTCCAGGGTGGCAATCAGCCCCAGCATTTT
TRBV5-4,.,.,TRBJ2-7,CASSLAMGRGTYEQYF,TGTGCCAGCAGCTTGGCCATGGGGCGGGGAACCTACGAGCAGTACTTC
TRBV7-8,few,TRBD1,TRBJ1-5,CASSLRRRGTGRYSNQPQHF,TGTGCCAGCAGCTTACGCCGTCGGGGGACAGGACGCTATAGCAATCAGCCCCAGCATTTT
TRBV7-2,.,TRBD1,TRBJ2-7,CASSLWDRFGEQYF,TGTGCCAGCAGCTTATGGGACAGATTTGGCGAGCAGTACTTC
TRBV5-1,few,.,TRBJ1-4,CASSLGGLGEKLFF,TGCGCCAGCAGCTTGGGTGGGCTTGGTGAAAAACTGTTTTTT
TRBV20-1,.,.,TRBJ2-7,CSPGQGNEQYF,TGCAGCCCGGGACAAGGGAACGAGCAGTACTTC
TRBV18,.,.,TRBJ1-1,CASLPQVNTEAFF,TGTGCCAGCTTACCCCAGGTTAACACTGAAGCTTTCTTT
TRBV9,.,.,TRBJ1-6,CASSVHYNSPLHF,TGTGCCAGCAGCGTCCACTATAATTCACCCCTCCACTTT
TRBV4-1,.,TRBD1,TRBJ1-2,CASSQATGVGYGYTF,TGCGCCAGCAGCCAAGCGACAGGGGTGGGATATGGCTACACCTTC
TRBV4-2,.,.,TRBJ1-1,CASSQDLWNTEAFF,TGTGCCAGCAGCCAAGATTTATGGAACACTGAAGCTTTCTTT
TRBV6-5,.,TRBD1,TRBJ1-6,CASRQGNSPLHF,TGTGCCAGCAGACAGGGGAATTCACCCCTCCACTTT
TRBV7-2,few,.,TRBJ1-1,CASGADRNTEAFF,TGTGCCAGCGGAGCGGACAGGAACACTGAAGCTTTCTTT
TRBV6-5,once,TRBD1,TRBJ1-2,CASRPQGRYGYTF,TGTGCCAGCAGACCACAGGGGCGGTATGGCTACACCTTC
TRBV2,.,.,TRBJ1-1,CASSEAGWTEAFF,TGTGCCAGCAGTGAGGCAGGGTGGACTGAAGCTTTCTTT
TRBV27,.,TRBD2,TRBJ2-1,CASSLALAGNEQFF,TGTGCCAGCAGTTTAGCACTAGCGGGGAATGAGCAGTTCTTC
TRBV14,.,.,TRBJ2-6,CASSQSLSSGANVLTF,TGTGCCAGCAGCCAATCTCTAAGCTCTGGGGCCAACGTCCTGACTTTC
TRBV25-1,.,.,TRBJ1-2,CASSEPGASYGYTF,TGTGCCAGCAGTGAACCTGGGGCCAGCTATGGCTACACCTTC
TRBV5-1,.,TRBD2,TRBJ2-3,CASSGGTSGAQDTQYF,TGCGCCAGCAGCGGAGGGACTAGCGGGGCCCAAGATACGCAGTATTTT
TRBV5-4,.,.,TRBJ2-1,CASSFQWSSYNEQFF,TGTGCCAGCAGCTTTCAGTGGAGCTCCTACAATGAGCAGTTCTTC
TRBV4-2,.,.,TRBJ2-2,CASSQAAGTLITGELFF,TGTGCCAGCAGCCAAGCTGCCGGGACATTAATCACCGGGGAGCTGTTTTTT
TRBV5-1,.,TRBD1,TRBJ2-6,CASSPGTGSGANVLTF,TGCGCCAGCAGTCCCGGGACAGGGTCTGGGGCCAACGTCCTGACTTTC